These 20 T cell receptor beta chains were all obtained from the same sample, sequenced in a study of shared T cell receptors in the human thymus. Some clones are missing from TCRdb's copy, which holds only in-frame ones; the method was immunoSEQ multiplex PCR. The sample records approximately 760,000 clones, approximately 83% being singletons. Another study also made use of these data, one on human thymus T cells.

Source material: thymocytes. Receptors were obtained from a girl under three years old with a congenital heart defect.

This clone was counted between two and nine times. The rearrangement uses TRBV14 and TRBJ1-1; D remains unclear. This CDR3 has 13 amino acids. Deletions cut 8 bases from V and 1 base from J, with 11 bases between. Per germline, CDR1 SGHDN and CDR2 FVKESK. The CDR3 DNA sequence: TGTGCCAGCGGGCAACGGGGGAACACTGAAGCTTTCTTT. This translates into CASGQRGNTEAFF.

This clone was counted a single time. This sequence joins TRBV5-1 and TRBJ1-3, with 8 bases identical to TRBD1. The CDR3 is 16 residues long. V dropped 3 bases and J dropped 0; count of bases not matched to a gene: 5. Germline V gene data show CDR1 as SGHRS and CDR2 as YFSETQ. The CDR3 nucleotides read TGCGCCAGCAGCTCGGACAGGGTACACTCTGGAAACACCATATATTTT. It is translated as CASSSDRVHSGNTIYF.

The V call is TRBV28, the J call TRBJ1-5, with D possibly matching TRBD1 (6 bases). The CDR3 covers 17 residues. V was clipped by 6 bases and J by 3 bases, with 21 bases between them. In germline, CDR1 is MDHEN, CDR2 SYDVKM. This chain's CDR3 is CASRAGAGVLYNQPQHF. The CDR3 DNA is TGTGCCAGCAGGGCTGGGGCAGGGGTCCTCTACAATCAGCCCCAGCATTTT.

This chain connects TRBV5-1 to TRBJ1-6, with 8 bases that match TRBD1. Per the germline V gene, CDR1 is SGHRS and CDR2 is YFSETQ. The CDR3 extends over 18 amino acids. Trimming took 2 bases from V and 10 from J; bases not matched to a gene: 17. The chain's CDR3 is CASSLRDRTTDSGSPLHF. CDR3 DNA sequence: TGCGCCAGCAGCTTACGGGACAGGACAACCGACTCGGGATCACCCCTCCACTTT.

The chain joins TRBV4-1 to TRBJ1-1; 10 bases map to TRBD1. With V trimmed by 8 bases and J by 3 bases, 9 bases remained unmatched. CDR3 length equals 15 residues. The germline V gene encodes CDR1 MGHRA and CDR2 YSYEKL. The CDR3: CASFRQGARDTEAFF. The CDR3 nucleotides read TGCGCCAGCTTCCGACAGGGGGCGCGTGACACTGAAGCTTTCTTT.

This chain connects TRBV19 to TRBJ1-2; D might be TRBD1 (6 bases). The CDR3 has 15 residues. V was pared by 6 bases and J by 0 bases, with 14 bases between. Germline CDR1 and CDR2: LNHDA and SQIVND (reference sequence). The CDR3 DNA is TGTGCCAGTAGCCATGGACAGATGACTAACTATGGCTACACCTTC. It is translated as CASSHGQMTNYGYTF.

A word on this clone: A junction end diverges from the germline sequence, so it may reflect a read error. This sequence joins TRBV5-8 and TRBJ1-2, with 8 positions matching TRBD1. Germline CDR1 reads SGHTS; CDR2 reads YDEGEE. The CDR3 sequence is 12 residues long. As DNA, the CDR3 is TGTGCCAGCAGCTGGGACAGGTATACCCACAGATTC. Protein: CASSWDRYTHRF.

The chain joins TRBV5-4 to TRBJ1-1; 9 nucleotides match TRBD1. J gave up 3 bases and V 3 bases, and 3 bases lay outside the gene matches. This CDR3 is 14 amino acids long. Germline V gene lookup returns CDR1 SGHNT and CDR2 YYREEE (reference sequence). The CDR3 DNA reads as TGTGCCAGCAGCTGGGACAGGGTAGACACTGAAGCTTTCTTT. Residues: CASSWDRVDTEAFF.

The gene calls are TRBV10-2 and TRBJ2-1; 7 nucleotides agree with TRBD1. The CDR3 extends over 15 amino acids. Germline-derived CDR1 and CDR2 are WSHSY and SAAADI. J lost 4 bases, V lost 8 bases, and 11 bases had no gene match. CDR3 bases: TGCGCCAGCGGTCGCTGGGGACAGAAATACAATGAGCAGTTCTTC. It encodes CASGRWGQKYNEQFF.

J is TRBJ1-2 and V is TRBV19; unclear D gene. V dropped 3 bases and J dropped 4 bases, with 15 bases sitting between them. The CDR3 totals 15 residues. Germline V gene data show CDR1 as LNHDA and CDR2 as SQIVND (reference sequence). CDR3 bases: TGTGCCAGTAGTATTGCAGCAGCGGGGAGCTATGGCTACACCTTC. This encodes CASSIAAAGSYGYTF.

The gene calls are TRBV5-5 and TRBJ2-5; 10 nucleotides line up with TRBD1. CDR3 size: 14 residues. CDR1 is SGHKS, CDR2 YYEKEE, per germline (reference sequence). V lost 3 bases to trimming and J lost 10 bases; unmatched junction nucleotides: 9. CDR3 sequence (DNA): TGTGCCAGCAGCTGGCCGGGACAGGGGCCAGACCAGTACTTC. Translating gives CASSWPGQGPDQYF.

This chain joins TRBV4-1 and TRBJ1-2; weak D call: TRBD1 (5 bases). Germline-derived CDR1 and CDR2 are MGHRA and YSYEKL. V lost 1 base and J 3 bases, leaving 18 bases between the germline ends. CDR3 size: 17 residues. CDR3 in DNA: TGCGCCAGCAGCCAAGGTCTCTCTGGCAGGGTCGACTATGGCTACACCTTC. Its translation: CASSQGLSGRVDYGYTF.

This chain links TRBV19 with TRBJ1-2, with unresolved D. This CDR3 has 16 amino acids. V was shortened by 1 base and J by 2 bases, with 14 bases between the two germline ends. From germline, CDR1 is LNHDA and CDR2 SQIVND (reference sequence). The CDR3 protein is CASSIGARIKNYGYTF. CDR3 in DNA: TGTGCCAGTAGTATAGGGGCCCGAATTAAGAACTATGGCTACACCTTC. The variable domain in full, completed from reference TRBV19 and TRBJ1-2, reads DGGITQSPKYLFRKEGQNVTLSCEQNLNHDAMYWYRQDPGQGLRLIYYSQIVNDFQKGDIAEGYSVSREKKESFPLTVTSAQKNPTAFYLCASSIGARIKNYGYTFGSGTRLTVV.

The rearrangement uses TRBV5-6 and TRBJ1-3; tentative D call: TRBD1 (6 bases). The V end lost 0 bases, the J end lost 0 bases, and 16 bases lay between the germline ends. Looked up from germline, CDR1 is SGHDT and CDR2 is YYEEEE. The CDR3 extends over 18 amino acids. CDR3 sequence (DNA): TGTGCCAGCAGCTTGGAAGGCGACAGGTTCATCTCTGGAAACACCATATATTTT. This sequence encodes CASSLEGDRFISGNTIYF.

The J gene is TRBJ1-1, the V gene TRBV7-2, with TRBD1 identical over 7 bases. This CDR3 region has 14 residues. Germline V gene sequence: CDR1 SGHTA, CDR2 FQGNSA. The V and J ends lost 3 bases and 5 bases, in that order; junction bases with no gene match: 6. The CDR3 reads CASSFRDRATEAFF. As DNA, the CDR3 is TGTGCCAGCAGCTTTCGAGACAGGGCTACTGAAGCTTTCTTT.

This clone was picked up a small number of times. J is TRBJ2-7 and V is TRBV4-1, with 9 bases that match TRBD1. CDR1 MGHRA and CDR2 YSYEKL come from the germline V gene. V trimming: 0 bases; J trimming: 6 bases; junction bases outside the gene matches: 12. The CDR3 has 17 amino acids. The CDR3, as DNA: TGCGCCAGCAGCCAAGACAATATCCCCGGGACAGGGATCGAGCAGTACTTC. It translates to CASSQDNIPGTGIEQYF.

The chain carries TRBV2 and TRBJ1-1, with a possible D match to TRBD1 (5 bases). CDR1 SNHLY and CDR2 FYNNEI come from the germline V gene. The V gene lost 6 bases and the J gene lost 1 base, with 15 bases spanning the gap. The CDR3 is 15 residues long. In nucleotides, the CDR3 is TGTGCCAGCAGCCGACAGAACAGATCGAACACTGAAGCTTTCTTT. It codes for CASSRQNRSNTEAFF. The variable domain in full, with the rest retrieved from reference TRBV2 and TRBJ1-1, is EPEVTQTPSHQVTQMGQEVILRCVPISNHLYFYWYRQILGQKVEFLVSFYNNEISEKSEIFDDQFSVERPDGSNFTLKIRSTKLEDSAMYFCASSRQNRSNTEAFFGQGTRLTVV.

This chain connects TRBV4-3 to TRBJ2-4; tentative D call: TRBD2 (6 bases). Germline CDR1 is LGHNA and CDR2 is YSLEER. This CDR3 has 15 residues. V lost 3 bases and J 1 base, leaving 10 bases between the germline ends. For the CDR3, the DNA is TGCGCCAGCAGCCAGCGACTAGACGCCAAAAACATTCAGTACTTC. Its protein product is CASSQRLDAKNIQYF.

CDR3 nucleotide sequence: TGTGCCAGCAGCTTTACTTTGCGGCTAGCGGGGGGGCCCGGGGAGCTGTTTTTT. This gives the protein CASSFTLRLAGGPGELFF. The chain combines TRBV11-2 with TRBJ2-2; 12 positions agree with TRBD2. Trimming at V came to 3 bases and at J to 6 bases, leaving 11 bases not matched to a gene. This CDR3 spans 18 amino acids. From germline, CDR1 is SGHAT and CDR2 FQNNGV.

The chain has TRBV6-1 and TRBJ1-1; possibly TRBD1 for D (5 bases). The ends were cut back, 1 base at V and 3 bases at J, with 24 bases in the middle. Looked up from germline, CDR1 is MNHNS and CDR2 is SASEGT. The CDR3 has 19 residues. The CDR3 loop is CASSEVERQSPAVDTEAFF. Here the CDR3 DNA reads TGTGCCAGCAGTGAAGTGGAACGACAGAGCCCGGCGGTGGACACTGAAGCTTTCTTT.